These 32 T cell receptor beta chains came from one sample sequenced in a study of T cells in Graves' hyperthyroidism and ophthalmopathy. The CDR3 regions of TCR beta were amplified from RNA transcripts. When the TCR CDR3 underwent first-round RT-PCR, the HTBI primer set was used. TCRdb independently ran MiXCR on the multiplex PCR reads; one entry per CDR3 protein. Among approximately 430,000 distinct CDR3 sequences, approximately 15% were seen once, and the ten largest hold over 12%. Sequencing was done on a sample of blood. The receptors were sampled from a woman in her late teens or twenties with Graves' hyperthyroidism.

The J gene is TRBJ2-1, the V gene TRBV4-1; maybe TRBD2 (6 bases). Germline V gene sequence: CDR1 MGHRA, CDR2 YSYEKL. This CDR3 spans 14 amino acids. V was cut by 2 bases and J by 8 bases, with 13 bases left in between. The CDR3 nucleotides read TGCGCCAGCAGCCAACTCCTAGCGTGGGATGAGCAGTTCTTC. Translating gives CASSQLLAWDEQFF.

This clonotype was counted ten times or more. The chain combines TRBV6-1 with TRBJ2-5; perhaps TRBD2 as D (5 bases). Germline V gene lookup returns CDR1 MNHNS and CDR2 SASEGT. V shed 10 bases and J shed 2 bases, with 17 bases lying between them. CDR3 size: 14 residues. The CDR3 sequence: CATQLRRLQETQYF. DNA for the CDR3: TGTGCCACCCAACTCCGGAGGTTACAAGAGACCCAGTACTTC.

This clonotype was detected ten times or more. The chain carries TRBV28 and TRBJ2-7; tentative D call: TRBD2 (6 bases). CDR3 length: 15 residues. Trimming took 2 bases from V and 3 from J, leaving 14 bases between them. Germline V gene lookup returns CDR1 MDHEN and CDR2 SYDVKM. This CDR3 is CASSLRDWSLYEQYF. CDR3 DNA: TGTGCCAGCAGTTTAAGGGACTGGAGTCTCTACGAGCAGTACTTC. Using reference TRBV28 and TRBJ2-7 for the parts outside the CDR3, the full variable domain is DVKVTQSSRYLVKRTGEKVFLECVQDMDHENMFWYRQDPGLGLRLIYFSYDVKMKEKGDIPEGYSVSREKKERFSLILESASTNQTSMYLCASSLRDWSLYEQYFGPGTRLTVT.

This clonotype came up many times. The J gene is TRBJ2-1, the V gene TRBV20-1; 13 bases are shared with TRBD2. Per germline, CDR1 DFQATT and CDR2 SNEGSKA (reference sequence). Losses at the gene ends were 6 bases for V and 6 bases for J; bases not matched to a gene: 5. There are 14 residues in the CDR3. CDR3 region: CSALGTSGTNEQFF. The CDR3 DNA follows: TGCAGTGCCTTGGGGACTAGCGGGACCAATGAGCAGTTCTTC.

There are many counts of this clonotype. The chain is built from TRBV20-1 and TRBJ2-5, with a weak D call TRBD2 (7 bases). V was shortened by 6 bases and J by 1 base, with 18 bases between the two germline ends. Looked up from germline, CDR1 is DFQATT and CDR2 is SNEGSKA (reference sequence). The length of the CDR3 is 15 residues. The chain's CDR3 is CSAGGGGGLQETQYF. CDR3 sequence (DNA): TGCAGTGCGGGGGGGGGCGGGGGCCTCCAAGAGACCCAGTACTTC.

In this sample, this clonotype turned up many times. The rearrangement links TRBV10-3 to TRBJ2-5, with TRBD2 matching over 16 bases. The V gene end was trimmed by 6 bases and the J gene end by 2 bases; junction bases not matched to a gene: 21. The CDR3 sequence is 22 residues long. Germline lookup yields CDR1 ENHRY and CDR2 SYGVKD. Here the CDR3 reads CAISLGGGTSGGASPAQETQYF. The CDR3 DNA reads as TGTGCCATCAGCCTGGGAGGCGGGACTAGCGGGGGGGCATCCCCGGCACAAGAGACCCAGTACTTC.

The rearrangement joins TRBV5-1 to TRBJ2-5, with 14 bases aligning to TRBD2. CDR3 length equals 18 residues. Unmatched junction bases numbered 8, after V lost 4 bases and J lost 0 bases. Germline CDR1 SGHRS, CDR2 YFSETQ. CDR3 coding DNA: TGCGCCAGCAGCCTGGGACTAGCGGGAGATACGTACCAAGAGACCCAGTACTTC. Translating gives CASSLGLAGDTYQETQYF.

This clonotype was seen many times. The rearrangement links TRBV2 to TRBJ1-1; no firm D call. This CDR3 has 12 residues. Germline loops: CDR1 SNHLY, CDR2 FYNNEI. Trimming shortened V by 10 bases and J by 1 base, and 10 bases separated the two germline ends. The CDR3 nucleotides read TGTGCCAACAAGACCCAGAACACTGAAGCTTTCTTT. Translated: CANKTQNTEAFF.

The chain employs TRBV6-1 and TRBJ1-2; no clear D. CDR3 length equals 14 residues. The germline V and J ends were trimmed by 7 bases and 8 bases, with 20 bases remaining between them. Germline V gives CDR1 MNHNS, CDR2 SASEGT. The CDR3 region has the DNA TGTGCCAGCAAGGACGCGGACGTAACGGGGGGCTACACCTTC. Residues: CASKDADVTGGYTF.

This clonotype came up many times. The rearrangement joins TRBV28 to TRBJ2-5; 8 nucleotides line up with TRBD1. After removal of 4 bases from V and 5 bases from J, the junction contained 12 bases not matched to a gene. This CDR3 is 16 amino acids long. CDR1 MDHEN and CDR2 SYDVKM come from the germline V gene. DNA of the CDR3: TGTGCCAGCAGTTCTCGGTCAGGGGGCTTGGGGGAGACCCAGTACTTC. Amino acid sequence: CASSSRSGGLGETQYF.

There are a few counts of this clonotype. The J gene is TRBJ2-7, the V gene TRBV6-1; no definite D call. Trimming took off 6 bases at V and 3 bases at J, with 12 bases between the two ends. The CDR3 runs to 13 residues. Germline-derived CDR1 and CDR2 are MNHNS and SASEGT. The CDR3 sequence: CASRAGGRYEQYF. DNA of the CDR3: TGTGCCAGCAGAGCTGGCGGACGCTACGAGCAGTACTTC.

The chain joins TRBV9 to TRBJ2-7; TRBD1 or TRBD2 may be the D gene (5 bases each). The CDR3 covers 14 residues. Germline loops: CDR1 SGDLS, CDR2 YYNGEE. V was pared by 4 bases and J by 6 bases, with 17 bases between. The CDR3 bases are TGTGCCAGCAGCCAGAATGGGGGTTCGGGCGAGCAGTACTTC. Its translation is CASSQNGGSGEQYF.

This rearrangement joins TRBV9 to TRBJ2-5; 8 bases fit TRBD1. V gave up 4 bases and J gave up 3 bases; unmatched junction bases: 5. Germline V gene data show CDR1 as SGDLS and CDR2 as YYNGEE. The CDR3 spans 14 residues. The DNA for the CDR3 is TGTGCCAGCAGCCCGACAGGGGCGAAAGAGACCCAGTACTTC. Its protein is CASSPTGAKETQYF.

The chain combines TRBV5-1 with TRBJ1-4; a possible D gene is TRBD1 (6 bases). Germline loops: CDR1 SGHRS, CDR2 YFSETQ. This CDR3 comprises 15 residues. V was pared by 5 bases and J by 5 bases, with 16 bases between. The CDR3: CASSSRGVRNEKLFF. DNA for the CDR3: TGCGCCAGCAGTTCAAGGGGGGTGAGGAATGAAAAACTGTTTTTT.

This clonotype occurred many times. This chain links TRBV3-1 with TRBJ2-7, with 7 positions matching TRBD2. V lost 0 bases, J lost 0 bases, and 5 bases stayed unmatched. CDR3 size: 16 residues. Per the germline V gene, CDR1 is LGHDT and CDR2 is YNNKEL (reference sequence). The CDR3: CASSQDASGSSYEQYF. The DNA of the CDR3 is TGTGCCAGCAGCCAAGATGCTAGCGGTAGCTCCTACGAGCAGTACTTC.

This clonotype was seen more than once but under ten times. This chain uses TRBV20-1 with TRBJ1-1; D is unresolved. This CDR3 is 19 amino acids long. Germline V lookup: CDR1 DFQATT, CDR2 SNEGSKA (reference sequence). Trimming left V 0 bases short and J 6 bases short, with 29 bases between. CDR3 in DNA: TGCAGTGCTAGAGATGAGATCGTGGCCCTCGTCCGGGGTAGGGCTGAAGCTTTCTTT. Translating gives CSARDEIVALVRGRAEAFF.

The CDR3 loop reads CSASFGLAGGKDTQYF. CDR3 nucleotides: TGCAGTGCTAGCTTCGGACTAGCGGGGGGGAAGGATACGCAGTATTTT. This chain uses TRBV20-1 with TRBJ2-3; 15 bases map to TRBD2. The germline V gene encodes CDR1 DFQATT and CDR2 SNEGSKA (reference sequence). Trimming cost V 3 bases and J 6 bases; bases outside gene matches: 7. The CDR3 is 16 residues long.

The chain couples TRBV29-1 to TRBJ2-1, with 12 bases matching TRBD2. Germline CDR1 reads SQVTM; CDR2 reads ANQGSEA. The CDR3 consists of 14 residues. The chain's CDR3 is CMIRLAGDYNEQFF. The CDR3 region has the DNA TGCATGATACGACTAGCGGGAGACTACAATGAGCAGTTCTTC.

There are many counts of this clonotype. The chain uses TRBV6-1 and TRBJ2-1; D uncertain. The germline V and J ends were trimmed by 5 bases and 1 base, with 12 bases remaining between them. Germline-derived CDR1 and CDR2 are MNHNS and SASEGT. The length of the CDR3 is 15 residues. CDR3: CASSMSLPSYNEQFF. DNA for the CDR3: TGTGCCAGCAGTATGAGCCTTCCTTCCTACAATGAGCAGTTCTTC.

In this sample, this clonotype turned up many times. The chain is built from TRBV4-3 and TRBJ1-5, with D perhaps matching TRBD1 (5 bases). CDR1 and CDR2 (germline): LGHNA, YSLEER. The V gene lost 0 bases and the J gene lost 0 bases, with 12 bases spanning the gap. The CDR3 is 17 residues long. The CDR3 DNA sequence: TGCGCCAGCAGCCAAGACGTGACAGTGTATAGCAATCAGCCCCAGCATTTT. Its protein is CASSQDVTVYSNQPQHF.

This clonotype appeared many times. The gene calls are TRBV4-2 and TRBJ1-4, with 9 bases aligning to TRBD1. With V trimmed by 4 bases and J by 0 bases, 3 bases remained unmatched. This CDR3 has 16 amino acids. Germline lookup yields CDR1 LGHNA and CDR2 YNFKEQ. Written as DNA, the CDR3 is TGTGCCAGCAGCCGGGACAGGGCCGCAACTAATGAAAAACTGTTTTTT. This encodes CASSRDRAATNEKLFF.

This clonotype was seen more than once but under ten times. CDR3 DNA sequence: TGCAGCGTCGAGGGGGCTTGGCAGACCCAGTACTTC. As protein: CSVEGAWQTQYF. The genes are TRBV29-1 and TRBJ2-5; 7 bases map to TRBD1. CDR3 length: 12 amino acids. Germline-derived CDR1 and CDR2 are SQVTM and ANQGSEA. The V segment lost 6 bases and the J segment 6 bases; nucleotides outside the gene matches: 7. Combining the CDR3 with reference TRBV29-1 and TRBJ2-5 gives the whole variable domain SAVISQKPSRDICQRGTSLTIQCQVDSQVTMMFWYRQQPGQSLTLIATANQGSEATYESGFVIDKFPISRPNLTFSTLTVSNMSPEDSSIYLCSVEGAWQTQYFGPGTRLLVL.

This clonotype was detected ten times or more. The chain couples TRBV18 to TRBJ1-1; D gene ambiguous. The V end lost 4 bases, the J end lost 5 bases, and 8 bases lay between the germline ends. The CDR3 sequence is 12 residues long. Germline CDR1 is KGHSH and CDR2 is LQKENI. CDR3: CASSQMWTEAFF. The CDR3 nucleotides read TGTGCCAGCTCACAGATGTGGACTGAAGCTTTCTTT.

This clonotype was detected only a few times. The rearrangement uses TRBV12-3 or TRBV12-4 and TRBJ1-1; no definite D call. The CDR3 loop spans 12 amino acids. The ends were cut back, 7 bases at V and 10 bases at J, with 16 bases in the middle. CDR3 sequence (DNA): TGTGCCAGCAACCAAGGTGGGGTTGGAGCTTTCTTT. It encodes CASNQGGVGAFF.

A few counts support this clonotype. V is TRBV7-9 and J is TRBJ2-2; D gene unclear. Germline loops: CDR1 SEHNR, CDR2 FQNEAQ (reference sequence). V was cut by 2 bases and J by 1 base, with 8 bases left in between. CDR3 length equals 15 residues. The CDR3 loop is CASSLSSQNTGELFF. Here the CDR3 DNA reads TGTGCCAGCAGCTTATCATCTCAGAACACCGGGGAGCTGTTTTTT.

This clonotype was counted only a few times. The V call is TRBV3-1, the J call TRBJ1-3; 9 bases line up with TRBD1. CDR1 LGHDT and CDR2 YNNKEL come from the germline V gene (reference sequence). The junction had 6 bases not matched to a gene; V was cut back by 4 bases and J by 2 bases. CDR3 length: 16 amino acids. CDR3: CASSLGTGLTGNTIYF. The CDR3 coding sequence is TGTGCCAGCAGCCTCGGGACAGGGTTGACTGGAAACACCATATATTTT.

Many counts were recorded for this clonotype. The chain combines TRBV7-2 with TRBJ2-1; TRBD1 might be the D (5 bases). The germline V gene has CDR1 SGHTA and CDR2 FQGNSA. This CDR3 region has 14 residues. V was cut by 0 bases and J by 9 bases, with 12 bases left in between. CDR3 residues: CASSLAPRVGEQFF. The CDR3 coding sequence is TGTGCCAGCAGCTTAGCCCCCAGGGTGGGTGAGCAGTTCTTC.

The chain couples TRBV14 to TRBJ1-2; no definite D call. Germline V gene data show CDR1 as SGHDN and CDR2 as FVKESK. Trimming removed 0 bases at V and 3 bases at J, with 14 bases between. The CDR3 sequence is 16 residues long. The CDR3 here is CASSQDKWGSDYGYTF. Written as DNA, the CDR3 is TGTGCCAGCAGCCAAGATAAGTGGGGATCGGACTATGGCTACACCTTC.

V is TRBV24-1 and J is TRBJ1-2, with 8 bases lining up with TRBD1. With 3 bases clipped from V and 4 bases from J, the junction kept 15 bases outside the gene matches. Germline CDR1 and CDR2: KGHDR and SFDVKD. This CDR3 has 18 residues. CDR3 amino acids: CATSDRGQDNPMGYGYTF. As DNA, the CDR3 is TGTGCCACCAGTGATCGGGGACAGGATAACCCGATGGGCTATGGCTACACCTTC.

In this sample, this clonotype turned up many times. The chain has TRBV7-9 and TRBJ1-5; a possible D gene is TRBD1 (5 bases). The CDR3 covers 14 residues. Germline lookup yields CDR1 SEHNR and CDR2 FQNEAQ (reference sequence). Trimming pared 6 bases from V and 3 bases from J, leaving 12 bases between. CDR3 in amino acids: CASSGDGFNQPQHF. In DNA form, the CDR3 reads TGTGCCAGCAGTGGGGACGGCTTCAATCAGCCCCAGCATTTT.

The chain uses TRBV7-2 and TRBJ1-3, with 9 bases identical to TRBD1. There are 15 residues in the CDR3. CDR1 and CDR2 from the germline V gene are SGHTA and FQGNSA. The J segment lost 4 bases and the V segment lost 3 bases, leaving 4 bases of the junction unmatched. The CDR3 region has the DNA TGTGCCAGCAGCTTGACCGGGACAGGGGGAAACACCATATATTTT. This codes for CASSLTGTGGNTIYF.

The chain has TRBV29-1 and TRBJ2-2; perhaps TRBD2 as D (5 bases). CDR1 is SQVTM, CDR2 ANQGSEA, per germline. The CDR3 extends over 13 amino acids. The V gene lost 7 bases and the J gene lost 4 bases, with 13 bases spanning the gap. CDR3: CSGSTSGTGELFF. The CDR3 DNA follows: TGCAGCGGGAGTACTAGTGGCACCGGGGAGCTGTTTTTT.